The clone carrying this T cell receptor beta chain has only a few counts. Its specificity is not known. The CDR3 consists of 13 residues. Germline V gene sequence: CDR1 SEHNR, CDR2 FQNEAQ (reference sequence). V lost 4 bases, J lost 3 bases, and 10 bases lay in between. In TCRdb, the RT-PCR reads were re-called with MiXCR into one record per CDR3 protein. The profile shows under 950,000 distinct CDR3 sequences, around 21% of them singletons. This sample is drawn from a study of response to subunit inactivated influenza vaccine. Study-level points and caveats: Each seasonal flu vaccination may recruit only limited new T cells, authors suggested.

The clonotype originates from a man aged 50 to 60 who received an inactivated influenza vaccine. This material consisted of PBMCs from blood, taken 5 days after vaccination. This chain connects TRBV7-9 to TRBJ2-7; no reliable D call. This CDR3 is CASSSWTVYEQYF. The CDR3 nucleotides read TGTGCCAGCAGCTCCTGGACGGTCTACGAGCAGTACTTC.